The 7 T cell receptor beta chains given below trace back to one sample, sequenced in a study of blood T cells in healthy people across ages. With a J-beta primer mix and a sample-barcoded 5' primer, a second PCR ran about 7 to 12 cycles. Each CDR3 protein gets one entry after TCRdb re-called the 5' RACE reads with MiXCR. The sample contains 730,000 or so distinct CDR3 sequences, approximately 40% of which appear only once. The material sequenced was blood. The receptors were sampled from an elderly man in good health.

Only one count was recorded for this clonotype. V is TRBV6-2 or TRBV6-3 and J is TRBJ1-2, with a tentative D call TRBD1 (6 bases). V was cut by 8 bases and J by 4 bases, with 11 bases left in between. The CDR3 extends over 12 amino acids. Germline-derived CDR1 and CDR2 are MNHEY and SVGEGT. The CDR3 coding sequence is TGTGCCAGCGGTGCAGGGGCCTATGGCTACACCTTC. Protein sequence: CASGAGAYGYTF.

This clonotype was counted once. The rearrangement uses TRBV7-6 and TRBJ1-4, with TRBD1 as a possible D gene (5 bases). Germline V gives CDR1 SGHVS, CDR2 FNYEAQ. V lost 4 bases, J lost 4 bases, and 19 bases lay in between. CDR3 length: 17 amino acids. CDR3 nucleotide sequence: TGTGCCAGCAGCTCGGGACGGATTACCTCCCTTAATGAAAAACTGTTTTTT. This gives the protein CASSSGRITSLNEKLFF.

V and J are TRBV7-7 and TRBJ2-4; D is unclear. The end of the DNA aligns better with TRBJ2-7, so the J call may be wrong. Germline values: CDR1 SSHAT, CDR2 FNYEAQ (reference sequence). This CDR3 region has 14 residues. The CDR3 here is CAGSLNIQSYEQYF. The CDR3, as DNA: TGTGCTGGCAGCTTAAATATCCAGTCCTACGAGCAGTACTTC.

The V gene is TRBV5-1, the J gene TRBJ1-1; D is possibly TRBD1 (6 bases). The CDR3 totals 14 residues. The V end was cut by 4 bases, the J end by 1 base, with 11 bases between. Germline V gene data show CDR1 as SGHRS and CDR2 as YFSETQ. The CDR3 loop is CASSDKQGNTEAFF. The CDR3 nucleotides are TGCGCCAGCAGCGATAAACAGGGGAACACTGAAGCTTTCTTT. The full variable domain, its missing parts supplied by reference TRBV5-1 and TRBJ1-1, is KAGVTQTPRYLIKTRGQQVTLSCSPISGHRSVSWYQQTPGQGLQFLFEYFSETQRNKGNFPGRFSGRQFSNSRSEMNVSTLELGDSALYLCASSDKQGNTEAFFGQGTRLTVV.

The J gene is TRBJ1-2, the V gene TRBV7-8, with 7 bases that match TRBD1. Germline V lookup: CDR1 SGHVS, CDR2 FQNEAQ. This CDR3 comprises 14 residues. The junction had 9 bases not matched to a gene; V was cut back by 5 bases and J by 6 bases. CDR3 region: CASSPGRQGDGYTF. The CDR3 DNA reads as TGTGCCAGCAGCCCAGGCAGGCAGGGGGATGGCTACACCTTC.

A few counts support this clonotype. The chain joins TRBV28 to TRBJ2-1, with D possibly matching TRBD2 (8 bases). With 7 bases removed from V and 4 bases from J, the gap between germline ends came to 20 bases. The CDR3 runs 16 residues. The germline CDR1 and CDR2 sequences are MDHEN and SYDVKM. CDR3 nucleotides: TGTGCCAGCATCGGACTAGCAGGGACAGCATACAATGAGCAGTTCTTC. It translates to CASIGLAGTAYNEQFF.

This clonotype has more than one count but fewer than ten. The chain couples TRBV11-2 to TRBJ2-5, with D hard to call. Per germline, CDR1 SGHAT and CDR2 FQNNGV. The V end lost 3 bases, the J end lost 3 bases, and 17 bases lay between the germline ends. This CDR3 region has 16 residues. The CDR3 DNA reads TGTGCCAGCAGCTTTATATTGGGCCCCGGAGAAGAGACCCAGTACTTC. Its translation is CASSFILGPGEETQYF.